Listed below are T cell receptor beta chains from one sample, sequenced in a study of T cells after yellow fever vaccination. TCRdb re-called the 5' RACE reads with MiXCR, one entry per CDR3 protein. Of more than 450,000 distinct CDR3 sequences listed, about a fifth are singletons. The sample was PBMCs, taken about 21 days after the first yellow fever vaccination. Receptor source: a man between 18 and 29 years old who received the YFV17D yellow fever vaccine. The CDR3 runs from the conserved cysteine through the conserved F or W. Each record gives: clone size, V gene, D gene, J gene, CDR3 DNA, CDR3 protein. The D gene is left open where the match is weak. Rows may omit the clone size; those that give it use once, few, many or a size class.

clone size: NA
V gene: TRBV3-1
D gene: TRBD2
J gene: TRBJ2-1
CDR3 DNA: TGTGCCAGCAGCCATAGCGGGGGCGACTTGTGGGAGCAGTTCTTC
CDR3 protein: CASSHSGGDLWEQFF

clone size: NA
V gene: TRBV29-1
D gene: NA
J gene: TRBJ2-7
CDR3 DNA: TGCAGCGTTGGGCACGGGGTTACCTACGAGCAGTACTTC
CDR3 protein: CSVGHGVTYEQYF

clone size: NA
V gene: TRBV28
D gene: TRBD1
J gene: TRBJ2-1
CDR3 DNA: TGTGCCAGCAGTTTACCGGGACAGGGGCTGCAGTTCTTC
CDR3 protein: CASSLPGQGLQFF

clone size: NA
V gene: TRBV3-1
D gene: NA
J gene: TRBJ2-7
CDR3 DNA: TGTGCCAGCAGCCCGGACGGCTCCTGGGACGAGCAGTACTTC
CDR3 protein: CASSPDGSWDEQYF

clone size: few
V gene: TRBV19
D gene: NA
J gene: TRBJ2-7
CDR3 DNA: TGTGCCACCTCCCGGGACACTTTGACCTACGAGCAGTACTTC
CDR3 protein: CATSRDTLTYEQYF

clone size: few
V gene: TRBV9
D gene: NA
J gene: TRBJ2-1
CDR3 DNA: TGTGCCAGCAGCGCCACTCGGGCTAGCGAGGTAACTGAGCAGTTCTTC
CDR3 protein: CASSATRASEVTEQFF

clone size: few
V gene: TRBV4-1
D gene: NA
J gene: TRBJ2-2
CDR3 DNA: TGCGCCAGCAGGAGTTATGGGGGGCTCAACACCGGGGAGCTGTTTTTT
CDR3 protein: CASRSYGGLNTGELFF

clone size: NA
V gene: TRBV27
D gene: NA
J gene: TRBJ2-2
CDR3 DNA: TGTGCCAGCAGTTTATCGGGGACTGCCACCGGGGAGCTGTTTTTT
CDR3 protein: CASSLSGTATGELFF

clone size: few
V gene: TRBV30
D gene: NA
J gene: TRBJ1-6
CDR3 DNA: TGTGCCTGGAGTGCCAGGGATTCACCCCTCCACTTT
CDR3 protein: CAWSARDSPLHF

clone size: NA
V gene: TRBV6-2/TRBV6-3
D gene: NA
J gene: TRBJ1-5
CDR3 DNA: TGTGCCATCCGAGACGGGAACAATCAGCCCCAGCATTTT
CDR3 protein: CAIRDGNNQPQHF

clone size: once
V gene: TRBV20-1
D gene: TRBD1
J gene: TRBJ1-5
CDR3 DNA: TGCAGTGCTAGTCAAGGGGGCGGTCAGCCCCAGCATTTT
CDR3 protein: CSASQGGGQPQHF

clone size: few
V gene: TRBV7-8
D gene: TRBD2
J gene: TRBJ2-2
CDR3 DNA: TGTGCCAGCAGCTGGATACTGAAACTAGCGGAGAACACCGGGGAGCTGTTTTTT
CDR3 protein: CASSWILKLAENTGELFF

clone size: NA
V gene: TRBV12-3/TRBV12-4
D gene: NA
J gene: TRBJ1-6
CDR3 DNA: TGTGCCAGCAGTTCACAGGGATCCTATTCACCCCTCCACTTT
CDR3 protein: CASSSQGSYSPLHF

clone size: many
V gene: TRBV5-1
D gene: TRBD2
J gene: TRBJ2-1
CDR3 DNA: TGCGCCAGCAGCCCAAGTAGCGGGGGGGCGACTTACAATGAGCAGTTCTTC
CDR3 protein: CASSPSSGGATYNEQFF

clone size: few
V gene: TRBV4-3
D gene: TRBD2
J gene: TRBJ2-7
CDR3 DNA: TGCGCCAGCAGCCAAGTTCGGACTAGCGGGTACGAGCAGTACTTC
CDR3 protein: CASSQVRTSGYEQYF

clone size: NA
V gene: TRBV6-5
D gene: NA
J gene: TRBJ2-5
CDR3 DNA: TGTGCCAGCAGTTACTCGGCACTAGGGCAAGAGACCCAGTACTTC
CDR3 protein: CASSYSALGQETQYF

clone size: NA
V gene: TRBV4-1
D gene: NA
J gene: TRBJ1-1
CDR3 DNA: TGCGCCAGCAGCCCCGAGACAGGTTTGTTTGAAGCTTTCTTT
CDR3 protein: CASSPETGLFEAFF

clone size: NA
V gene: TRBV29-1
D gene: TRBD2
J gene: TRBJ2-7
CDR3 DNA: TGCAGCGTTGATGCTTCGCGGGGGGAAGCCTACGAGCAGTACTTC
CDR3 protein: CSVDASRGEAYEQYF

clone size: NA
V gene: TRBV6-1
D gene: TRBD1
J gene: TRBJ2-6
CDR3 DNA: TGTGCCAGCACCCCTGGCAGGGGGAACTCTGGGGCCAACGTCCTGACTTTC
CDR3 protein: CASTPGRGNSGANVLTF

clone size: NA
V gene: TRBV10-3
D gene: NA
J gene: TRBJ2-1
CDR3 DNA: TGTGCCATCGGAAGGGGACTCCGCTCCTACAATGAGCAGTTCTTC
CDR3 protein: CAIGRGLRSYNEQFF

clone size: NA
V gene: TRBV27
D gene: NA
J gene: TRBJ1-6
CDR3 DNA: TGTGCCAGCAGTTTATACCCTGAGGCTAATTCACCCCTCCACTTT
CDR3 protein: CASSLYPEANSPLHF

clone size: NA
V gene: TRBV6-2/TRBV6-3
D gene: TRBD2
J gene: TRBJ2-2
CDR3 DNA: TGTGCCAGCGACCGGGACTACTACACCGGGGAGCTGTTTTTT
CDR3 protein: CASDRDYYTGELFF